This T cell receptor beta chain was sequenced for a study of cytomegalovirus exposure and HLA in healthy donors. About the study: Tens of millions of unique TCRs, all from HLA-typed donors, were included in an early release of the data. Study outcomes and limitations: Researchers catalogued 160 or so TCR beta chains as cytomegalovirus-associated. Reported performance of the classifier showed diagnosis of cytomegalovirus status with high specificity and sensitivity.

Primers: 60 Vbeta forward and 13 Jbeta reverse. The method was immunoSEQ multiplex PCR; TCRdb's version includes in-frame clones alone and lacks a portion of them. The sample lists about 200,000 clones, around 83% occurring once. Donors consisted of healthy bone marrow donors. In the case of this clone: Antigen unknown.

The CDR3 runs 15 residues. V dropped 3 bases and J dropped 0 bases, with 10 bases sitting between them. Germline CDR1 reads SGHNT; CDR2 reads YYREEE (reference sequence). Material: PBMCs. The receptor was derived from a girl aged 5-17 years in good health and CMV-seronegative. The genes are TRBV5-4 and TRBJ2-1; D remains unclear. The CDR3 nucleotides read TGTGCCAGCAGCTCCTTACTTAGCTCCTACAATGAGCAGTTCTTC. It encodes CASSSLLSSYNEQFF.